This note documents a single T cell receptor beta chain sequence. Its target is unknown. Assay: immunoSEQ multiplex PCR; the TCRdb copy retains only in-frame clones and omits some. The table lists about 64,000 clones, 90% of them singletons. V shed 2 bases, J shed 2 bases, and the junction held 11 bases outside the gene matches. This CDR3 is built from 17 residues. CDR1 and CDR2 (germline): SQVTM, ANQGSEA. The sample comes from a study of graft-versus-host responses after intestinal transplantation. Study-level background: Transplantation in recipients was multivisceral, liver-intestinal, or isolated intestinal. Every one of the recipients received anti-thymocyte globulin induction and afterwards took tacrolimus and steroids for approximately 3 years.

Study-wide results and caveats: There were GvH clones found in recipient marrow, and some of them appeared first in ileum or blood. The presence of high graft-versus-host to host-versus-graft clonal ratios in allografts characterized patients with graft-donor T cell macrochimerism.

The sample here was unstimulated CD8+ T cells sorted from spleen or lymph node cells, taken before transplant. This receptor was identified in a human donor who was the organ donor for an intestinal transplant. The chain carries TRBV29-1 and TRBJ2-3; 9 bases are a match to TRBD2. The chain's CDR3 is CSVELAGVDAHTDTQYF. CDR3 coding DNA: TGCAGCGTTGAATTAGCGGGAGTGGACGCCCACACAGATACGCAGTATTTT.